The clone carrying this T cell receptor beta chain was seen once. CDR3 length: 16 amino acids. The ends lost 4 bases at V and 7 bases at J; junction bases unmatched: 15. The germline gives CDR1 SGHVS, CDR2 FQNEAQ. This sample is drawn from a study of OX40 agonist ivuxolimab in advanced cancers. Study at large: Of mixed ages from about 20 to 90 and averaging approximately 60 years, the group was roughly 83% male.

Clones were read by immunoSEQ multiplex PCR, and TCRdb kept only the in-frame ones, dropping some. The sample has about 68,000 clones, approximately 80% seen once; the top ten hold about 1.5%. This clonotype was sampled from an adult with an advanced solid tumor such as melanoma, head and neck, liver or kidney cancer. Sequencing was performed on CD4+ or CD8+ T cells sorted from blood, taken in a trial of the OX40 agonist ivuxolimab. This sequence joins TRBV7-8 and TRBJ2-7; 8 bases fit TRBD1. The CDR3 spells CASSSSPGQGVREQYF. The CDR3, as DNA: TGTGCCAGCAGCTCAAGCCCAGGACAGGGAGTGAGGGAGCAGTACTTC.